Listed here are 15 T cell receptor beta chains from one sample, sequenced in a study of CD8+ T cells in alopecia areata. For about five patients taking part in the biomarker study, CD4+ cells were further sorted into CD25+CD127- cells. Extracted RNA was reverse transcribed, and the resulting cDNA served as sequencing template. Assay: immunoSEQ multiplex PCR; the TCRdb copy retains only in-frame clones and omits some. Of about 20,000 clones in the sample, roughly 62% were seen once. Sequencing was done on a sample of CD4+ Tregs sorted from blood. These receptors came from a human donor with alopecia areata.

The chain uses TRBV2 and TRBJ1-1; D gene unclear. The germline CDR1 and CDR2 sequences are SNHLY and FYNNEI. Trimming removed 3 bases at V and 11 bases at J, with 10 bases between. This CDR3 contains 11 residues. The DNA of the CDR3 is TGTGCCAGCAGTGATCCCTCGCCCGCTTTCTTT. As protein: CASSDPSPAFF.

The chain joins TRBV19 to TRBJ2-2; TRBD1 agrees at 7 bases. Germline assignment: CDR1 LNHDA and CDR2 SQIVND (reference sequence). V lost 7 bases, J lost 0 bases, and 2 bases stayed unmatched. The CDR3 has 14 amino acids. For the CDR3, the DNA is TGTGCCAGTACAGGGACAGCGAACACCGGGGAGCTGTTTTTT. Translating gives CASTGTANTGELFF.

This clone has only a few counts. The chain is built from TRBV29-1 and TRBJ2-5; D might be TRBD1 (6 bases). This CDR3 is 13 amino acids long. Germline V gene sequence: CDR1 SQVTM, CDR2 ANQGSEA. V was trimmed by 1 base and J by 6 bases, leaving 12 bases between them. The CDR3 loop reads CSVEGQALKTQYF. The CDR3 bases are TGCAGCGTTGAAGGACAGGCCTTGAAGACCCAGTACTTC.

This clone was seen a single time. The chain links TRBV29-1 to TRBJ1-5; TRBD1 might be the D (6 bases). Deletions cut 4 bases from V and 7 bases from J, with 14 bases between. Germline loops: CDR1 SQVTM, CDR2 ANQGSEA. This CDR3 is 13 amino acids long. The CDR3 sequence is CSVGEGRGQPQHF. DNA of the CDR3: TGCAGCGTTGGCGAGGGGAGGGGGCAGCCCCAGCATTTT.

CDR3 bases: TGTGCCAGCAGCTTTTTTCCCACTAGCGCGGAGACCCAGTACTTC. Protein sequence: CASSFFPTSAETQYF. The rearrangement links TRBV5-6 to TRBJ2-5; 7 nucleotides match TRBD2. Trimming at V came to 2 bases and at J to 5 bases, leaving 9 bases not matched to a gene. There are 15 residues in the CDR3. Germline V gene sequence: CDR1 SGHDT, CDR2 YYEEEE.

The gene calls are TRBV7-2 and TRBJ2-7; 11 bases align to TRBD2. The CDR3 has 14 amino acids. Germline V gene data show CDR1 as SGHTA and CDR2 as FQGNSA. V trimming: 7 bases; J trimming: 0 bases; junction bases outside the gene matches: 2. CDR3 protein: CASTLAGGSYEQYF. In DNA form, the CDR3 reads TGTGCCAGCACCCTAGCGGGGGGCTCCTACGAGCAGTACTTC.

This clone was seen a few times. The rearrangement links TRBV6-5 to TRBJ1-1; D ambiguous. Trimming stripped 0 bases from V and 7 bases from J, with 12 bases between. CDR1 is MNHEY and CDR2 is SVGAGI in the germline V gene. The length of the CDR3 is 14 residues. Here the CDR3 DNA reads TGTGCCAGCAGTTACTCGTTCGGATCCCTTGAAGCTTTCTTT. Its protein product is CASSYSFGSLEAFF.

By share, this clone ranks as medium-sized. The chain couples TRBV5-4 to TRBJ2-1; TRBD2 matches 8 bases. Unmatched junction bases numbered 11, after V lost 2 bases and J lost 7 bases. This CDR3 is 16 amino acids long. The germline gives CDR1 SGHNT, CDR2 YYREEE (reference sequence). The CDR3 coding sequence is TGTGCCAGCAGCTTCGATCCGACGGGAGGGTTAAATGAGCAGTTCTTC. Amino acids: CASSFDPTGGLNEQFF.

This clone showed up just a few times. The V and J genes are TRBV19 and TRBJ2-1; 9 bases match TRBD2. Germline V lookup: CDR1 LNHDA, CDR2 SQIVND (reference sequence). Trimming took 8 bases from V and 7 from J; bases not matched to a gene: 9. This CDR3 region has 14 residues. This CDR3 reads CASGDGAGGNEQFF. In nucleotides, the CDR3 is TGTGCCAGTGGCGATGGGGCGGGAGGGAATGAGCAGTTCTTC.

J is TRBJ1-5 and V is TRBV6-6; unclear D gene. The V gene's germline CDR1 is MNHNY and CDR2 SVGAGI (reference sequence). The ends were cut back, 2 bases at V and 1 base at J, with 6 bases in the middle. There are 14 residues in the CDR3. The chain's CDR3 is CASSYRGSNQPQHF. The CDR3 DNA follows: TGTGCCAGCAGTTACCGAGGGAGCAATCAGCCCCAGCATTTT.

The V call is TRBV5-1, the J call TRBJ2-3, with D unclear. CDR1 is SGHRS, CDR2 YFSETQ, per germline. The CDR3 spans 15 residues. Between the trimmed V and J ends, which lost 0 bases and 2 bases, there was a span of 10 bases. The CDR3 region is CASSLVGLYTDTQYF. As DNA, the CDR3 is TGCGCCAGCAGCTTGGTAGGGCTGTACACAGATACGCAGTATTTT.

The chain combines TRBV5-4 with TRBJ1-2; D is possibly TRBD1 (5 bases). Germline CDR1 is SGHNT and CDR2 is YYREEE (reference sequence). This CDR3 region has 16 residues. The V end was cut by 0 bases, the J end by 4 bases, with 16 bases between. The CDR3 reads CASSLVGYGRGYGYTF. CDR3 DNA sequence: TGTGCCAGCAGCTTGGTTGGGTACGGTAGGGGCTATGGCTACACCTTC.

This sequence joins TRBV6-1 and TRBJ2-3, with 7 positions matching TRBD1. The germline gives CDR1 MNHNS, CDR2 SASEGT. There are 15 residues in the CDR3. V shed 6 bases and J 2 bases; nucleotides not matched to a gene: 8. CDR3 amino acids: CASSATGVATDTQYF. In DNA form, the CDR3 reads TGTGCCAGCAGCGCCACAGGGGTGGCCACAGATACGCAGTATTTT.

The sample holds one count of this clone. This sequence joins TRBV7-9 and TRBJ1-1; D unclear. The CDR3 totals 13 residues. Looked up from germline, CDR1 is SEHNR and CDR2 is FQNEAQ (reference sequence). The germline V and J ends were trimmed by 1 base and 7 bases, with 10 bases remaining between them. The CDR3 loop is CASSLGWASEAFF. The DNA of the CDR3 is TGTGCCAGCAGCTTAGGATGGGCCAGTGAAGCTTTCTTT. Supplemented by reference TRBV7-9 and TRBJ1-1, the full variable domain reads DTGVSQNPRHKITKRGQNVTFRCDPISEHNRLYWYRQTLGQGPEFLTYFQNEAQLEKSRLLSDRFSAERPKGSFSTLEIQRTEQGDSAMYLCASSLGWASEAFFGQGTRLTVV.

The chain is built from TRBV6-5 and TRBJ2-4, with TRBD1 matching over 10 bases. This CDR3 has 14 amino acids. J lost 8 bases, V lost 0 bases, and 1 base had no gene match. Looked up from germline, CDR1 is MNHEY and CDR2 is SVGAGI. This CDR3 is CASSYSDRGYIQYF. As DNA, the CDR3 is TGTGCCAGCAGTTACTCGGACAGGGGGTACATTCAGTACTTC.